This note documents a single TCR beta chain sequence. This receptor's antigen is unknown. The sample is drawn from a study of cytomegalovirus exposure and HLA in healthy donors (dated by TCRdb to 2016 to 2017). In the study overall: An earlier analysis of several hundred of the donors reported 276 Gb of sequence data and 95 million to 120 million unique TCR beta sequences obtained from roughly 180 million T cells. Roughly 300 gigabases of sequencing data and approximately 84 million unique TCR sequences were included in an early release covering about 700 HLA-typed donors. Among the roughly 400 genotyped donors, around 81% belonged to the genetic ancestry cluster associated with self-reported Caucasian donors. The study aimed to test whether signatures of past pathogen exposure could be identified by cataloging public T cell receptors. Using immunosequencing, the study profiled T cell repertoires from around 670 subjects and related those repertoires to cytomegalovirus serostatus. In addition to the first cohort of 666 subjects, a separate validation cohort of approximately 110 different subjects was used. The study combined high-throughput TCR immunosequencing, statistical association of individual TCRs with disease status, and machine learning to predict cytomegalovirus infection status. In a later analysis, previously published TCR beta repertoires from several hundred donors were re-analyzed and high-resolution HLA genotyping was added so that TCR occurrence patterns could be studied. Rather than drawing on any new phenotypic data, the later analysis identified candidate immune exposures from TCR beta sequences and the way those sequences occurred across donors. An earlier analysis of several hundred of the donors used high-throughput TCR beta sequencing to judge whether each TCR beta V gene segment behaved as functional or pseudogenic. Alongside the repertoire data, information on donor age, sex, ethnicity and CMV serostatus was compiled. A later genetic analysis took genome-wide SNP genotypes for about 55% of the 666 donors and used that subset as a discovery cohort. All discovery cohort repertoires had been generated on a single sequencing platform. HLA typing covered class I and class II loci at four-digit resolution. Typing coverage varied by locus: roughly 620-640 donors for A, B, C, DRB1 and DQB1; roughly 560 for DQA1; about 570 for DPA1; 450 to 480 for DPB1. Several DR-DQ haplotypes were handled as single units for association and clustering because linkage in the cohort was strong. Across 300 to 400 genotyped donors of the cohort, an average of approximately 240,000 unique TCR beta nucleotide sequences per donor were sequenced, and roughly 18% of those sequences were non-productive. The paper as a whole reports these results and caveats: A total of about 180 TCR beta chains were listed by the study as associated with cytomegalovirus. In a later analysis, several top co-occurrence clusters were reported to appear linked to parvovirus B19, influenza, CMV and Epstein-Barr virus. The authors suggested that the approach could potentially be generalized to other disease states and immunological phenotypes. In an earlier analysis of around 500 of the donors, most TCR beta V segments appeared in productive rearrangements about 87% or about 30% of the time, broadly matching IMGT annotations. Most TCR sequences were observed very rarely across donors, whereas some public TCRs were present in many individuals. The earlier analysis of about 600 of the donors excluded some 16 rarely observed V segments, including chromosome 9 orphons, because counts were too low. The cohort was sequenced for TCR beta chains only, and without alpha or paired-chain data the features that could be detected were limited. Cytomegalovirus status was reported to be diagnosed by the classifier with high specificity and sensitivity in both the original and validation cohorts. When HLA alleles, especially DR and DQ, strongly co-occurred, TCR associations were difficult to assign to individual alleles. In a later analysis, HLA-associated TCR beta chains were found to be more clonally expanded and to have lower generation probabilities than equally common non-associated chains. According to a later genetic analysis, donors in an Asian-associated ancestry cluster had fewer N-insertions in productive TCRs than the approximately 630-donor mean. Correlated functional status among segregating V segments might reflect linkage disequilibrium, but an unknown experimental factor could not be ruled out. A group of highly shared sequence variants was considered likely to be a technical artifact of the sequencing pipeline. CMV serostatus was the only immune exposure information available for the cohort. Presence/absence analyses assumed roughly uniform sequencing depth across donors, an assumption that may not hold. At a false discovery rate of 0.05, a later analysis linked roughly 17,000 TCR beta sequences to specific HLA alleles. A further reported finding was that TCR beta sequences accurately predicted the HLA-A and HLA-B alleles for most subjects in the first cohort. In a later analysis, the rate of TCR association differed among HLA loci, with DRB1 alleles having the most associated TCRs and HLA-C alleles having the fewest. A later analysis found that most CMV-associated TCR beta chains appeared HLA-restricted, with HLA associations seemingly driven largely by CMV exposure. In vitro tests confirmed that a few of the cytomegalovirus-associated TCR beta chains recognize cytomegalovirus antigens. Some IMGT-functional V segments, including TRBV6-2 and TRBV6-3, could not be told apart with the 87-base-pair reads, so those segments were excluded. Because HLA typing was missing for some donors at each locus, association tests included only the typed subset. An association between a missense DCLRE1C variant and V-gene and J-gene trimming of TCR beta chains was found in a later genetic analysis and replicated in an independent cohort.

The cohort comprised fewer than 750 healthy bone marrow donors. Cohort members were all nominally healthy when sampled, although unrecorded immune exposures were likely present. The donor was CMV seropositive and belonged to the group of 250 to 350 seropositive cohort members. Every donor gave a peripheral blood sample, and the peripheral blood mononuclear cells from that sample were used for TCR beta sequencing. The Qiagen DNeasy Blood Extraction Kit was used to extract genomic DNA from the blood cell samples. The germline V gene encodes CDR1 KGHSH and CDR2 LQKENI. The CDR3, cysteine through phenylalanine, is 19 amino acids long. This entry keeps only the CDR3 DNA: 57 bases, framed from base 1. Germline trimming amounts to 3 bases on V and 0 bases on J, with 17 as the count of junction bases outside the gene matches. The library was made by the immunoSEQ multiplex PCR assay. A mixture of 60 forward primers for TCR Vbeta segments and 13 reverse primers for TCR Jbeta segments was used in the multiplex PCR. Amplification of the CDR3 region of rearranged TCR beta genes was performed with a multiplex PCR assay on genomic DNA. The amplified TCR beta libraries were sequenced on the Illumina HiSeq System as 87-base-pair reads. Per the authors' processing: Across the 500 to 750 repertoires, a later analysis counted some 81 million unique TCR beta chains, around 11 million of which were shared by at least two donors. A nearest-neighbor algorithm error-corrected the raw reads and collapsed the reads into unique sequences, merging closely related sequences to remove PCR and sequencing errors. V, D and J gene segments were assigned by aligning CDR3 sequences to IMGT reference sequences. Each retained sequence needed at least a six-nucleotide match to both a V gene segment and a J gene segment. Rearrangements were classified as productive when the CDR3 lacked stop codons and remained in frame with V and J, and all other rearrangements were classified as non-productive. CDR3 was defined according to IMGT convention as the region running from the second conserved V-encoded cysteine to the conserved J-encoded phenylalanine. Sequences without an unambiguous match to a single V gene segment were excluded from the earlier analysis of several hundred of the donors. An earlier analysis of about 590 of the donors classified V segments as functional when productive rearrangements were above 56.7% and as segregating when the standard deviation between donors was above 5%. To diagnose cytomegalovirus status from the catalog of TCR beta chain sequences, a statistical classification framework was built. V and J gene assignment, in a later analysis, came from comparing TCR nucleotide sequences with IMGT/GENE-DB human TR gene sequences. Using the TCRdist pipeline, a later analysis assigned CDR3 sequences along with most-parsimonious VDJ recombination scenarios. In a later analysis, each TCR beta chain was defined by its CDR3 amino acid sequence together with its V-gene family, and reads lacking a unique V-gene family were excluded. In a later analysis, several hundred highly shared, low-generation-probability nucleotide sequences were removed to address suspected cross-contamination and a sequencing artifact. For each public chain, a later analysis derived a clonal expansion index from normalized ranks of inferred template counts within each repertoire. Generation probabilities in a later analysis came from a VDJ recombination model fitted to out-of-frame rearrangements, and those results were checked against IGoR. A later analysis scored TCR-TCR, TCR-HLA and TCR-CMV co-occurrence with hypergeometric tests, applying a repertoire-size bias correction to TCR pairs. False discovery rates were estimated in a later analysis by permuting HLA or CMV assignments 20 times. In a later analysis, co-occurring TCRs were grouped with DBSCAN, and TCRdist sequence similarity was added when clustering was performed within HLA-allele-positive subsets. Co-occurrence clustering excluded repertoires with fewer than 30,000 or more than 120,000 public chains, plus five with anomalous nucleotide sharing. In its TCRdb copy, this immuneACCESS table keeps in-frame sequences only and misses some clones. Where compared with another copy, unresolved V genes explain less than half of these, and the others have no known cause. V and J calls and clone size follow that table, whereas D and trimming were derived from the DNA. The table of this sample itemizes 65,000 to 90,000 clones. The top ten hold about 3.8% of the sample.

The chain joins TRBV18 to TRBJ2-7; the junction holds 7 bases that match TRBD1. The sequenced sample consisted of PBMCs. This sequence originates from a female donor in good health and CMV-seropositive. This receptor carries the CDR3 CASSPLGRNRGQSSYEQYF. DNA sequence: TGTGCCAGCTCACCTTTAGGGAGAAACAGGGGACAGAGCTCCTACGAGCAGTACTTC.